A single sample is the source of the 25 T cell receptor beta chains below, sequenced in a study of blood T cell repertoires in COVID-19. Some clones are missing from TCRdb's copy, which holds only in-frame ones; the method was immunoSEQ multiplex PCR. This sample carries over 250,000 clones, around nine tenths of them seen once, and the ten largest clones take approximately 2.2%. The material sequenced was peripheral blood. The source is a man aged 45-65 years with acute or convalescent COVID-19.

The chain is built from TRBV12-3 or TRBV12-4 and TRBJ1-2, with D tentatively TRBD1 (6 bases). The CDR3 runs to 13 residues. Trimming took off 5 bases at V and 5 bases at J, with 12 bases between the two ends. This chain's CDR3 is CASSTGKWYGYTF. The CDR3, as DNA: TGTGCCAGCAGTACAGGGAAGTGGTATGGCTACACCTTC.

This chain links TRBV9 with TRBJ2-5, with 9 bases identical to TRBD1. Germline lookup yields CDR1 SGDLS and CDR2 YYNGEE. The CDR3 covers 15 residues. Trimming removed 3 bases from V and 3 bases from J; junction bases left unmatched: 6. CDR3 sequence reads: CASSGQGGPEETQYF. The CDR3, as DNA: TGTGCCAGCAGCGGACAGGGGGGGCCCGAAGAGACCCAGTACTTC.

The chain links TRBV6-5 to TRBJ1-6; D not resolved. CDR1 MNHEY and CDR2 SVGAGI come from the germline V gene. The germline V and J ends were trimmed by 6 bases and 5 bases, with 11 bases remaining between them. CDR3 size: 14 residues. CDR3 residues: CASRPPGDNSPLHF. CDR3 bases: TGTGCCAGCAGACCTCCCGGGGATAATTCACCCCTCCACTTT.

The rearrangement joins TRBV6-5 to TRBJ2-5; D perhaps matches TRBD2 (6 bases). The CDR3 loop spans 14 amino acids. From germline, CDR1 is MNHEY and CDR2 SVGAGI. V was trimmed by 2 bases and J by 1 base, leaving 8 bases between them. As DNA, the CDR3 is TGTGCCAGCAGTTACATGGGGGGCCAAGAGACCCAGTACTTC. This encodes CASSYMGGQETQYF.

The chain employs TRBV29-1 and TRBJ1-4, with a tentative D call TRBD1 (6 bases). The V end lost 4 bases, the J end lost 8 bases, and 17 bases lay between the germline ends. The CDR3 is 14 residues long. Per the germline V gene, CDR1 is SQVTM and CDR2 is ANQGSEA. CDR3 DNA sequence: TGCAGCGTTGCACGGGACACTGGAACAGAAAAACTGTTTTTT. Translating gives CSVARDTGTEKLFF.

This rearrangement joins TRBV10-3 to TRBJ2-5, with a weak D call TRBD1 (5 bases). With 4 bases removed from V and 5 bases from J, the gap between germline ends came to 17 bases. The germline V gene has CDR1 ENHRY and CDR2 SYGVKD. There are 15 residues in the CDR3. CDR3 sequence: CAISAPGQGLETQYF. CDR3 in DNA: TGTGCCATCAGTGCCCCTGGCCAGGGCCTGGAGACCCAGTACTTC.

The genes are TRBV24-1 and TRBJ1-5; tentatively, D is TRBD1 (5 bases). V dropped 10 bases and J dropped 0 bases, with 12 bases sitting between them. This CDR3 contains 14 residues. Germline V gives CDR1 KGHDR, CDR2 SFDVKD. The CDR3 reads CATHGHLSNQPQHF. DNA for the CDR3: TGTGCCACTCACGGACACCTTAGCAATCAGCCCCAGCATTTT.

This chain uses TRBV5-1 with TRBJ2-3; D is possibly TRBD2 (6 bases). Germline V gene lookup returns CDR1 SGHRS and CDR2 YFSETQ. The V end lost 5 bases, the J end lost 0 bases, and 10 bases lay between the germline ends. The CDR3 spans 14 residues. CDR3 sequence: CASRGGASTDTQYF. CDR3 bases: TGCGCCAGCAGGGGCGGGGCTAGCACAGATACGCAGTATTTT.

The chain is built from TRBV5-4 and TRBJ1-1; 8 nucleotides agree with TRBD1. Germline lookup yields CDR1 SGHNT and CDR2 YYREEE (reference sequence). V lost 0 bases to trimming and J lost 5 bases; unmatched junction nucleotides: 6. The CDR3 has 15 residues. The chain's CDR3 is CASSLEHRGRTEAFF. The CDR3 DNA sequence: TGTGCCAGCAGCTTGGAACACAGGGGGAGAACTGAAGCTTTCTTT.

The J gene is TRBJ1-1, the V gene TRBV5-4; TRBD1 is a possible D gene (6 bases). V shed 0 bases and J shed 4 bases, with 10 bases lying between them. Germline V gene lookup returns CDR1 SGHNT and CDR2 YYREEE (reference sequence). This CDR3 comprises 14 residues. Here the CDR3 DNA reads TGTGCCAGCAGCTTGGCAGGGGTGGTCACTGAAGCTTTCTTT. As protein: CASSLAGVVTEAFF. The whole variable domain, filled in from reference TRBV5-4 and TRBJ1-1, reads ETGVTQSPTHLIKTRGQQVTLRCSSQSGHNTVSWYQQALGQGPQFIFQYYREEENGRGNFPPRFSGLQFPNYSSELNVNALELDDSALYLCASSLAGVVTEAFFGQGTRLTVV.

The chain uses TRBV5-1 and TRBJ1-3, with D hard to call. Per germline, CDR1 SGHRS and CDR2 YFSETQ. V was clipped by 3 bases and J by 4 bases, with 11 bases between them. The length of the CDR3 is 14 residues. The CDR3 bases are TGCGCCAGCAGCTCCGACGGAGGAGGAAACACCATATATTTT. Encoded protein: CASSSDGGGNTIYF.

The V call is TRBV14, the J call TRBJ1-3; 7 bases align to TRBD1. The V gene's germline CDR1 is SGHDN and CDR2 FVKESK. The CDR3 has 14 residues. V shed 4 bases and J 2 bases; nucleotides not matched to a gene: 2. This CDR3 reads CASSPQGAGNTIYF. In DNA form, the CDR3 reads TGTGCCAGCAGCCCTCAGGGGGCTGGAAACACCATATATTTT.

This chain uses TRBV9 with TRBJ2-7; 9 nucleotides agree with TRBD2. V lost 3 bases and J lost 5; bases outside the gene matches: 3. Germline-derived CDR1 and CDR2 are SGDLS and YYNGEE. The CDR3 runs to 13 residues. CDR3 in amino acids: CASSAGLAHEQYF. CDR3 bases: TGTGCCAGCAGCGCGGGACTAGCCCACGAGCAGTACTTC.

The CDR3 sequence: CASSELGQGASGYTF. The CDR3 DNA is TGTGCCAGCAGTGAGTTGGGACAGGGGGCTAGTGGCTACACCTTC. The rearrangement joins TRBV6-1 to TRBJ1-2, with 12 bases identical to TRBD1. J gave up 7 bases and V 3 bases, and 6 bases lay outside the gene matches. The CDR3 is 15 amino acids. CDR1 is MNHNS, CDR2 SASEGT, per germline.

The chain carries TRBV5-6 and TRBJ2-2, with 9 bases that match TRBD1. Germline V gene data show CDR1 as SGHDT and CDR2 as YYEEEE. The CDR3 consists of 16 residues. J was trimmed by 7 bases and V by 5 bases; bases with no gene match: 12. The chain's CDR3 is CASRPAGTGKVGELFF. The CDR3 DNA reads TGTGCCAGCAGACCAGCCGGGACAGGGAAAGTCGGGGAGCTGTTTTTT.

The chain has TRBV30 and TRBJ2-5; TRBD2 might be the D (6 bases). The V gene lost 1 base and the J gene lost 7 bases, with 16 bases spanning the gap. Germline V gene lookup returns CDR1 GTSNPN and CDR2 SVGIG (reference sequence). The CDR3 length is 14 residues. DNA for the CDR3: TGTGCCTGGAGTGGTGGAGGGCTGGTTGGGACCCAGTACTTC. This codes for CAWSGGGLVGTQYF.

CDR3 in DNA: TGCGCCAGCAGCTTTAAGGACAGGCTCTATGGCTACACCTTC. This gives the protein CASSFKDRLYGYTF. The J gene is TRBJ1-2, the V gene TRBV5-1, with 7 bases aligning to TRBD1. V lost 2 bases to trimming and J lost 4 bases; unmatched junction nucleotides: 5. The CDR3 is 14 amino acids. Germline V CDR1 and CDR2: SGHRS, YFSETQ.

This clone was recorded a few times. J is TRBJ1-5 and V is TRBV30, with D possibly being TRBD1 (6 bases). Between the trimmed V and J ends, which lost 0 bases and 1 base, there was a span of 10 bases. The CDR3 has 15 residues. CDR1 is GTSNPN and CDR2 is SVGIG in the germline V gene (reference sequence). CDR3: CAWSVSGASNQPQHF. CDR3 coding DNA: TGTGCCTGGAGTGTATCAGGGGCGAGCAATCAGCCCCAGCATTTT.

This CDR3 reads CASSSGVAGSYGYTF. The CDR3 coding sequence is TGTGCCAGCAGCTCGGGGGTAGCGGGGAGCTATGGCTACACCTTC. The J gene is TRBJ1-2, the V gene TRBV5-5, with D possibly matching TRBD1 (5 bases). The CDR3 sequence is 15 residues long. V lost 3 bases and J lost 4, with 16 bases in between. CDR1 and CDR2 (germline): SGHKS, YYEKEE (reference sequence).

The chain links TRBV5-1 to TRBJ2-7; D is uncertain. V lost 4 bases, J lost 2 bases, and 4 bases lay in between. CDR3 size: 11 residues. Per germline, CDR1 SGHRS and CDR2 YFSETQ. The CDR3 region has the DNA TGCGCCAGCAGCGCAGCCTACGAGCAGTACTTC. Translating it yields CASSAAYEQYF.

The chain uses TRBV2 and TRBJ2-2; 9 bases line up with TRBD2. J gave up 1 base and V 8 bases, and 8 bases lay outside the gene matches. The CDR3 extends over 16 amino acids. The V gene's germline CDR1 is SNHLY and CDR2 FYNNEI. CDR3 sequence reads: CASEALRGGNTGELFF. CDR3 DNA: TGTGCCAGCGAGGCGTTGCGGGGGGGGAACACCGGGGAGCTGTTTTTT.

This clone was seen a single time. The DNA of the CDR3 is TGTGCCAGCAGCAACTATCCCCGGGAAGCTTTCTTT. Its protein product is CASSNYPREAFF. V is TRBV7-9 and J is TRBJ1-1; no clear D gene. The V and J ends lost 5 bases and 8 bases respectively, with 12 bases between them. The CDR3 has 12 amino acids. Germline CDR1 SEHNR, CDR2 FQNEAQ (reference sequence). Drawing the rest from reference TRBV7-9 and TRBJ1-1, the complete variable domain is DTGVSQNPRHKITKRGQNVTFRCDPISEHNRLYWYRQTLGQGPEFLTYFQNEAQLEKSRLLSDRFSAERPKGSFSTLEIQRTEQGDSAMYLCASSNYPREAFFGQGTRLTVV.

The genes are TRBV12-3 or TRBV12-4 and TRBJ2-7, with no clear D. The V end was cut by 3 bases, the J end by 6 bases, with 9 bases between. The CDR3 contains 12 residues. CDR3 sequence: CASSLAFGEQYF. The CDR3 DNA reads TGTGCCAGCAGTTTGGCTTTTGGCGAGCAGTACTTC.

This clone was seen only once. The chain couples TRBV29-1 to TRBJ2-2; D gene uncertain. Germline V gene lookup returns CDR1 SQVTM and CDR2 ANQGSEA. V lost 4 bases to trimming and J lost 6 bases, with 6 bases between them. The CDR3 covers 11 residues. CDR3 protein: CSVVAAGELFF. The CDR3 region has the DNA TGCAGCGTTGTTGCAGCCGGGGAGCTGTTTTTT.

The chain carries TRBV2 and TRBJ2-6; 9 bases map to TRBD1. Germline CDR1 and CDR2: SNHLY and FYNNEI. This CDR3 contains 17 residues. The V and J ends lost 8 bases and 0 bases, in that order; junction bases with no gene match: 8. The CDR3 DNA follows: TGTGCCAGCGCCCCGGGACAGGGCTACTCTGGGGCCAACGTCCTGACTTTC. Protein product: CASAPGQGYSGANVLTF.